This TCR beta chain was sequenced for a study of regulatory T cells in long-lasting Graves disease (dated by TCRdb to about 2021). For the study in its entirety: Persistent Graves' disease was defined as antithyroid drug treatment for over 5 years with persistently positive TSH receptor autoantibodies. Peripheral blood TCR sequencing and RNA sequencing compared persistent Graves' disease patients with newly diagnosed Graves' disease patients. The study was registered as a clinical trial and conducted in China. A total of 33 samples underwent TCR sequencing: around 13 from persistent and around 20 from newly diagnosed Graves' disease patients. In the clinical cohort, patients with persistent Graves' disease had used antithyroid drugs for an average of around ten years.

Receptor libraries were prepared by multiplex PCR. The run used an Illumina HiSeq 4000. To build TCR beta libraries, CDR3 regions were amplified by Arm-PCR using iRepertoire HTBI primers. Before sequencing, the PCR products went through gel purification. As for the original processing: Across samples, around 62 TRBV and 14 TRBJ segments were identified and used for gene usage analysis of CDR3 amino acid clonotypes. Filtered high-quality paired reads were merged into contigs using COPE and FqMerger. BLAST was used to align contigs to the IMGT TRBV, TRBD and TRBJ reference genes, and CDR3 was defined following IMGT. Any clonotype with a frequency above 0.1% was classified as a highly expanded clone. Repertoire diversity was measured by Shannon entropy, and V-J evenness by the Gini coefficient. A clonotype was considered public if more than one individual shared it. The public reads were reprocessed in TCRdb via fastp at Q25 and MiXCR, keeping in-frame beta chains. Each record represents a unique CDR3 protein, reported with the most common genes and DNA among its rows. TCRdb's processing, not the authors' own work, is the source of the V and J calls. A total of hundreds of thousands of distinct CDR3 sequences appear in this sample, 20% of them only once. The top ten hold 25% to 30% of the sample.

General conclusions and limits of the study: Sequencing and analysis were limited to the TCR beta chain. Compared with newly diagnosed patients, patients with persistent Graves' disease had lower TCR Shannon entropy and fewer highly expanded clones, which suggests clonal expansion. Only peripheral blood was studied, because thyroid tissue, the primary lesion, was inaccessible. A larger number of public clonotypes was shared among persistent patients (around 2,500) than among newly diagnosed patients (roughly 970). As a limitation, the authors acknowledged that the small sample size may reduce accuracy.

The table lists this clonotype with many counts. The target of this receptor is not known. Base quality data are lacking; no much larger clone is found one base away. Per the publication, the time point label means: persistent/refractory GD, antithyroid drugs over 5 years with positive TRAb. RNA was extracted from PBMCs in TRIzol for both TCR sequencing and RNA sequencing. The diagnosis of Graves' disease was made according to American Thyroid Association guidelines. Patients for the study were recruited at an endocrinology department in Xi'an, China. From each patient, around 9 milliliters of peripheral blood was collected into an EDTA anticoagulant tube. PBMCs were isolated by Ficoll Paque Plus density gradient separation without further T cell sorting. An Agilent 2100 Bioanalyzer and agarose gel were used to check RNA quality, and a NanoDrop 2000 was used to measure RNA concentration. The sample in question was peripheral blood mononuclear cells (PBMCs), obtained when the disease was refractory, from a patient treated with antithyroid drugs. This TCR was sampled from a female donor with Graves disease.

The DNA sequence is given as TGTGCCAGCAGCTTAGCGGGACAGGGTATTTCACCCCTCCACTTT. It specifies CASSLAGQGISPLHF. The chain is made from TRBV7-3 and TRBJ1-6; 9 bases in between match TRBD1. From the cysteine through the phenylalanine, the CDR3 covers 15 amino acids. Just CDR3 DNA is preserved here, 45 bases in frame from base 1. The V end gives up 2 bases and the J end 9 bases, leaving 5 bases in the junction not matched to a gene. Reading the germline V gene gives CDR1 SGHTA and CDR2 FQGTGA.